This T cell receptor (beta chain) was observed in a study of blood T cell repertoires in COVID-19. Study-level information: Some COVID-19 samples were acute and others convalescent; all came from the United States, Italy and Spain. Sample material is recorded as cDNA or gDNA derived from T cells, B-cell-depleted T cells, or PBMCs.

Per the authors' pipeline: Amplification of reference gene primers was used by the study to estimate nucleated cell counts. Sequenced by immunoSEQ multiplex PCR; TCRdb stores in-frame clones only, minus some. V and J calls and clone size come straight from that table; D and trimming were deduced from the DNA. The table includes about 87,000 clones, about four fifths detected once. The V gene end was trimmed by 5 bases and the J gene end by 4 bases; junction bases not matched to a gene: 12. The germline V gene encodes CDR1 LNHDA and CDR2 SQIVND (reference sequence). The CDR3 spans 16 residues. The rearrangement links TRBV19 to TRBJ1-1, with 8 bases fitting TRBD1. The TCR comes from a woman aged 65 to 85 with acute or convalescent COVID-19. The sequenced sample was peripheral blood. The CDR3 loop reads CASSSWTGLVTTEAFF. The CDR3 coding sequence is TGTGCCAGTAGTTCCTGGACAGGGTTAGTTACCACTGAAGCTTTCTTT. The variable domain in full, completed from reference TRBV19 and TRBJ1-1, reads DGGITQSPKYLFRKEGQNVTLSCEQNLNHDAMYWYRQDPGQGLRLIYYSQIVNDFQKGDIAEGYSVSREKKESFPLTVTSAQKNPTAFYLCASSSWTGLVTTEAFFGQGTRLTVV.